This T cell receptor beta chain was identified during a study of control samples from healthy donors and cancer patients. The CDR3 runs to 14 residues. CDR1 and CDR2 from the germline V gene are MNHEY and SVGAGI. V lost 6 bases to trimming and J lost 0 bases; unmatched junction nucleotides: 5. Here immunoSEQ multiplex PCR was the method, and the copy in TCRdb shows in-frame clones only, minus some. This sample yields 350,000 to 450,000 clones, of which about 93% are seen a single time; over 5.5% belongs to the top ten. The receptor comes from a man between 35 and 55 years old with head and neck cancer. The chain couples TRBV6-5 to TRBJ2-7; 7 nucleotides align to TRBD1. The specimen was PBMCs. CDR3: CASSQGDSSYEQYF. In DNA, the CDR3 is TGTGCCAGCAGCCAAGGGGACAGCTCCTACGAGCAGTACTTC.